The 14 T cell receptor beta chains in this list originate from one sample, sequenced in a study of T cell responses to AZD1222 COVID-19 vaccine (dated by TCRdb to about 2021). What the time point label conveys for this sample: about 28 days (+/-7) after the second vaccine dose. The library relied on the immunoSEQ multiplex PCR assay. TCRdb took this table from immuneACCESS and kept in-frame rearrangements with V and J called. Such tables lack part of the clones; where checked against another copy, unresolved V genes explain under half of the gap, and the rest is unexplained. The sample yields some 60,000 clones; about three quarters were counted once. The top ten clones comprise over 3% of the sample. Sequenced here: peripheral blood, sampled 28 days after the second AZD1222 dose. Every receptor here comes from an adult who received the AZD1222 COVID-19 vaccine.

This clone was observed once. The rearrangement joins TRBV7-9 to TRBJ1-2, with D possibly matching TRBD1 (5 bases). The germline V and J ends were trimmed by 3 bases and 6 bases, with 11 bases remaining between them. Germline values: CDR1 SEHNR, CDR2 FQNEAQ (reference sequence). The CDR3 contains 13 residues. In nucleotides, the CDR3 is TGTGCCAGCAGCTTGAGTCAGGGCGATGGCTACACCTTC. It translates to CASSLSQGDGYTF.

The J gene is TRBJ1-6, the V gene TRBV5-1; possibly TRBD1 for D (5 bases). V was pared by 0 bases and J by 9 bases, with 13 bases between. The germline CDR1 and CDR2 sequences are SGHRS and YFSETQ. The CDR3 loop spans 15 amino acids. CDR3 in amino acids: CASSLESGPGSPLHF. CDR3 DNA: TGCGCCAGCAGCTTGGAGTCGGGACCAGGTTCACCCCTCCACTTT.

The V and J genes are TRBV5-6 and TRBJ1-2; no clear D. The CDR3 extends over 14 amino acids. The germline V gene has CDR1 SGHDT and CDR2 YYEEEE. V was clipped by 4 bases and J by 5 bases, with 15 bases between them. The CDR3 DNA follows: TGTGCCAGCAGCCCGCTGGAATTAGGTTATGGCTACACCTTC. Amino acids: CASSPLELGYGYTF. The full variable domain, in which reference TRBV5-6 and TRBJ1-2 provide the parts outside the CDR3, is DAGVTQSPTHLIKTRGQQVTLRCSPKSGHDTVSWYQQALGQGPQFIFQYYEEEERQRGNFPDRFSGHQFPNYSSELNVNALLLGDSALYLCASSPLELGYGYTFGSGTRLTVV.

The chain joins TRBV12-3 or TRBV12-4 to TRBJ1-2; 7 positions agree with TRBD1. The junction had 4 bases not matched to a gene; V was cut back by 5 bases and J by 4 bases. There are 13 residues in the CDR3. The CDR3 here is CASSPGQAYGYTF. CDR3 DNA: TGTGCCAGCAGTCCTGGACAGGCCTATGGCTACACCTTC.

This chain uses TRBV7-8 with TRBJ2-7; D is possibly TRBD2 (5 bases). The CDR3 sequence is 15 residues long. Trimming took 5 bases from V and 5 from J, leaving 19 bases between them. Germline V CDR1 and CDR2: SGHVS, FQNEAQ. The CDR3 DNA is TGTGCCAGCAGCGTAAGGGCCGGGGTTAGCGACGAGCAGTACTTC. Translated: CASSVRAGVSDEQYF.

V is TRBV6-5 and J is TRBJ2-3, with a tentative D call TRBD1 (6 bases). Germline V lookup: CDR1 MNHEY, CDR2 SVGAGI. Between the trimmed V and J ends, which lost 7 bases and 1 base, there was a span of 15 bases. This CDR3 is built from 15 residues. The CDR3 nucleotides are TGTGCCAGCACCCGTGGGCAGGGGCGCACAGATACGCAGTATTTT. It codes for CASTRGQGRTDTQYF.

V usage is TRBV24-1 and J usage is TRBJ2-3; no clear D gene. Per germline, CDR1 KGHDR and CDR2 SFDVKD. The ends were cut back, 9 bases at V and 3 bases at J, with 12 bases in the middle. CDR3 length: 13 residues. CDR3 protein: CATSLSGTDTQYF. The CDR3, as DNA: TGTGCCACCTCACTCTCCGGGACAGATACGCAGTATTTT.

The chain uses TRBV7-6 and TRBJ2-1; 9 bases are shared with TRBD2. In germline, CDR1 is SGHVS, CDR2 FNYEAQ. The CDR3 is 15 residues long. The J segment lost 4 bases and the V segment lost 4 bases, leaving 5 bases of the junction unmatched. CDR3 DNA: TGTGCCAGCAGCTCCGGGACTAGCTCTTACAATGAGCAGTTCTTC. Its protein is CASSSGTSSYNEQFF.

This clone was counted a single time. This sequence joins TRBV5-1 and TRBJ2-5; 7 bases fit TRBD1. The CDR3 has 13 residues. Germline V gene lookup returns CDR1 SGHRS and CDR2 YFSETQ. The trim removed 4 bases at V and 3 bases at J, leaving 3 bases unmatched. The CDR3 bases are TGCGCCAGCAGCACGGGACAGAAAGAGACCCAGTACTTC. This codes for CASSTGQKETQYF.

The chain uses TRBV6-1 and TRBJ1-6, with 9 bases matching TRBD1. Germline CDR1 reads MNHNS; CDR2 reads SASEGT. The CDR3 is made up of 14 amino acids. The V segment lost 2 bases and the J segment 10 bases; nucleotides outside the gene matches: 3. CDR3 DNA: TGTGCCAGCAGTGAATGGACAGGGGTCTCACCCCTCCACTTT. Translation gives CASSEWTGVSPLHF.

Only a few counts were recorded for this clone. The chain is built from TRBV13 and TRBJ2-4; no clear D gene. V lost 2 bases and J lost 2, with 4 bases in between. Germline V gene sequence: CDR1 PRHDT, CDR2 FYEKMQ (reference sequence). The CDR3 sequence is 13 residues long. This chain's CDR3 is CASSLWTKNIQYF. As DNA, the CDR3 is TGTGCCAGCAGCTTATGGACCAAAAACATTCAGTACTTC.

The chain links TRBV7-9 to TRBJ2-3; 11 nucleotides align to TRBD1. Trimming removed 2 bases from V and 4 bases from J; junction bases left unmatched: 2. The CDR3 consists of 15 residues. From germline, CDR1 is SEHNR and CDR2 FQNEAQ (reference sequence). The CDR3 DNA follows: TGTGCCAGCAGCTTACAGGGACAGGGGGCAGATACGCAGTATTTT. Protein sequence: CASSLQGQGADTQYF.

The J gene is TRBJ2-7, the V gene TRBV11-3; D uncertain. CDR1 is SGHNT and CDR2 is YENEEA in the germline V gene. CDR3 length: 14 residues. V was cut by 1 base and J by 5 bases, with 12 bases left in between. The CDR3 nucleotides are TGTGCCAGCAGCTTAGGCCTTCGACAAGACGAGCAGTACTTC. This translates into CASSLGLRQDEQYF.

J is TRBJ1-1 and V is TRBV2, with a possible D match to TRBD1 (5 bases). The ends were cut back, 6 bases at V and 3 bases at J, with 14 bases in the middle. The CDR3 spans 14 residues. Per germline, CDR1 SNHLY and CDR2 FYNNEI. CDR3 nucleotide sequence: TGTGCCAGCAGCCCTCAGGGTAGGGACACTGAAGCTTTCTTT. The encoded protein is CASSPQGRDTEAFF.